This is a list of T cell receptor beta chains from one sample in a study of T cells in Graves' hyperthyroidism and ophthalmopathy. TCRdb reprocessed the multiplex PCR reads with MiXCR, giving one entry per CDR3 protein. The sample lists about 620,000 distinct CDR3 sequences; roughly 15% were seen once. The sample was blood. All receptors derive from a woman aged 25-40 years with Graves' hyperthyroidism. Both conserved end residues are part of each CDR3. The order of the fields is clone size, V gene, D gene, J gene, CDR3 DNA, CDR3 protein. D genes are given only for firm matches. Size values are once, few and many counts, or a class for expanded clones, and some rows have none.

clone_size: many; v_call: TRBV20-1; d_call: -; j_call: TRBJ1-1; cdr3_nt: TGCAGTGCCGGAAGGCACGAGGGTTCTGAAGCTTTCTTT; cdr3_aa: CSAGRHEGSEAFF
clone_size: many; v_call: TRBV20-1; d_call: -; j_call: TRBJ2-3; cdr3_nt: TGCAGTGCTAGAGTCGAAGGGGATACGCAGTATTTT; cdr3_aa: CSARVEGDTQYF
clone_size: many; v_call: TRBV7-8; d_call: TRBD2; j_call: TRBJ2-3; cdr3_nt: TGTGCCAGCAGCTTACTAGCGGGAGGGAGGGATACGCAGTATTTT; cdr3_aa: CASSLLAGGRDTQYF
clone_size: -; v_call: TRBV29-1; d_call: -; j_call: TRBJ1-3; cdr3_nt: TGCAGCGTTGGGGGCGGGGGAAACACCATATATTTT; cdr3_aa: CSVGGGGNTIYF
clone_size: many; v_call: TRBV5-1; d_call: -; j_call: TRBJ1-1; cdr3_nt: TGCGCCAGCAGCTTGGGGCCCGCCAGCACTGAAGCTTTCTTT; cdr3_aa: CASSLGPASTEAFF
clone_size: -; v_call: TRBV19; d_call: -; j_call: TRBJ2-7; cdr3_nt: TGTGCCAGTGGCCAGCCGGCGTTGGGTCGCTACGAGCAGTACTTC; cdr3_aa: CASGQPALGRYEQYF
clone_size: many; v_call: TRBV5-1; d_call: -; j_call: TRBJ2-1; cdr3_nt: TGCGCCAGCAGCTTGGCCGGCAGGGGATCCTACAATGAGCAGTTCTTC; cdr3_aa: CASSLAGRGSYNEQFF
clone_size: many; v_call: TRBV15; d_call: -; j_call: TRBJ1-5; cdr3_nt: TGTGCCACCAGCAGAGATCGAGGGGTTAGCAATCAGCCCCAGCATTTT; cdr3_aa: CATSRDRGVSNQPQHF
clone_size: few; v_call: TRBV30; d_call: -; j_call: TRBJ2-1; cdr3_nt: TGTGCCTGGAGCCGCGGGGCGCGGGATGAGCAGTTCTTC; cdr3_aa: CAWSRGARDEQFF
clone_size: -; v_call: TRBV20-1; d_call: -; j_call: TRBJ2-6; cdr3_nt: TGCAGTGCTTGGAGACGGGACATACATTCTGGGGCCAACGTCCTGACTTTC; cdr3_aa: CSAWRRDIHSGANVLTF
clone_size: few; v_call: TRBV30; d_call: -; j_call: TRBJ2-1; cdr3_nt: TGTGCCTGGAGTGTAGCCGGCAGGTTCGACCCCAATGAGCAGTTCTTC; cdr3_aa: CAWSVAGRFDPNEQFF
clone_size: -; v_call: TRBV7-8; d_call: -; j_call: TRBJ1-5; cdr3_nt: TGTGCCAGCAGCTCTCTTCAGGGTGAGTGGAATCAGCCCCAGCATTTT; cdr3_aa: CASSSLQGEWNQPQHF
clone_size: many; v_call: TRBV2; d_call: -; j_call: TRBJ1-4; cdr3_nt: TGTGCCAGCAGTGGACTGCCCTCCCCCAATGAAAAACTGTTTTTT; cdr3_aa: CASSGLPSPNEKLFF
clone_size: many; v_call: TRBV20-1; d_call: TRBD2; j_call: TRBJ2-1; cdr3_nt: TGCAGTGCTAGAGATCGGAAGCGGGACCCCTACAATGAGCAGTTCTTC; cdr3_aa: CSARDRKRDPYNEQFF
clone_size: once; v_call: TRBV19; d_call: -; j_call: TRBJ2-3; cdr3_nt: TGTGCCAGTAGTTTCAATTCGGCAGATACGCAGTATTTT; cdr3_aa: CASSFNSADTQYF
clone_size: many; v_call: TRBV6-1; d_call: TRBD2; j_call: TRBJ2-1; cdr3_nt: TGTGCCAGCAGTTTATACACTAGCGGGCGAGGAATTGGCGGCAATGAGCAGTTCTTC; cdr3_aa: CASSLYTSGRGIGGNEQFF
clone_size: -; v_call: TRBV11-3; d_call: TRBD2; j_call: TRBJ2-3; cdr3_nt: TGTGCCAGCAGCTCCCTACTTAGCGGGAGGGCGGATACGCAGTATTTT; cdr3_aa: CASSSLLSGRADTQYF
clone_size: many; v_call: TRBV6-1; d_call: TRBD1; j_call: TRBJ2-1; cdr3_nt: TGTGCCGCCCCGGGGGGACAGGGGACGTATGAGCAGTTCTTC; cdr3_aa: CAAPGGQGTYEQFF
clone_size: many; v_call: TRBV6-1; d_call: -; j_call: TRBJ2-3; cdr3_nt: TGTGCCAGCAGTGAAGACACAGGTGTGTCCGATACGCAGTATTTT; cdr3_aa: CASSEDTGVSDTQYF
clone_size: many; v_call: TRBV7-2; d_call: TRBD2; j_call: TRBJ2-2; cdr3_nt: TGTGCCAGCAGCTTCACGCTTTCGGGCGGGAGACGTACCGGGGAGCTGTTTTTT; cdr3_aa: CASSFTLSGGRRTGELFF
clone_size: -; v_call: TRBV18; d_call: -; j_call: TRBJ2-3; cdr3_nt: TGTGCCAGCTCACCATATGGGTCGGGGAAACGGACAGATACGCAGTATTTT; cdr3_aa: CASSPYGSGKRTDTQYF
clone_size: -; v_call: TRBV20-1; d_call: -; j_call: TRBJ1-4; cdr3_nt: TGCAGTGCTAGAGATCCGCGACAAACTAATGAAAAACTGTTTTTT; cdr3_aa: CSARDPRQTNEKLFF
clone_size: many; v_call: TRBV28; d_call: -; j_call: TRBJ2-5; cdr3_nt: TGTGCCAGCAGTCCCTATAAAGAGACCCAGTACTTC; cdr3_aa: CASSPYKETQYF
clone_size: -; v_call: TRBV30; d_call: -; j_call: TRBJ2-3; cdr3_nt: TGTGCCTGGTCCCCAGGGACGGCTAGCACAGATACGCAGTATTTT; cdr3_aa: CAWSPGTASTDTQYF
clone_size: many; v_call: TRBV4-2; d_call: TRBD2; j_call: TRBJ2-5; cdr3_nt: TGTGCCAGCAGCCAAGATCCGGGAGGGCCAGAGACCCAGTACTTC; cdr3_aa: CASSQDPGGPETQYF
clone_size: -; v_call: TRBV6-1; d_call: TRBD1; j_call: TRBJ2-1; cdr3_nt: TGTGCCAGCAGTGAAGGTACAGGGGTCCCCTTTTACAATGAGCAGTTCTTC; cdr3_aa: CASSEGTGVPFYNEQFF
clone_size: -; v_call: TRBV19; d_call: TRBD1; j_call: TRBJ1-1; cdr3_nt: TGTGCCAGTAGTATTCCACAACAGGGGGGCACTGAAGCTTTCTTT; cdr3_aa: CASSIPQQGGTEAFF
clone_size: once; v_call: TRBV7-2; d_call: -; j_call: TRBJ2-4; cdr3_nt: TGTGCCAGCAGCTTAGAAGGACAGCTAGCCAAAAACATTCAGTACTTC; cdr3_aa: CASSLEGQLAKNIQYF
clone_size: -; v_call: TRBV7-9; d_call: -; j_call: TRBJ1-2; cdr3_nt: TGTGCCAGCAGCTTGGTCGGGACTTACTATGGCTACACCTTC; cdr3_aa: CASSLVGTYYGYTF
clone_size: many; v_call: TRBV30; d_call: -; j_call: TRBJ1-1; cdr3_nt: TGTGCCTGGATGCAGGATTACACTGAAGCTTTCTTT; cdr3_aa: CAWMQDYTEAFF
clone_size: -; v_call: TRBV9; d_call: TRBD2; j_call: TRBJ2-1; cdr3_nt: TGTGCCAGCAGCGTACCCGGGACTAGTTATGAGCAGTTCTTC; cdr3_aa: CASSVPGTSYEQFF
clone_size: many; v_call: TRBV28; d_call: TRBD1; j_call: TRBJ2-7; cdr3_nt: TGTGCCAGCAGTTTAGGCGGGACAGGGGGCGGAGATCCGTACGAGCAGTACTTC; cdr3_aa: CASSLGGTGGGDPYEQYF
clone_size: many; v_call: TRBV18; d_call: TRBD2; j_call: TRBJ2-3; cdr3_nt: TGTGCCAGCTCACCACCGCGGCGGGAGGGCGTAGATACGCAGTATTTT; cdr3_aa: CASSPPRREGVDTQYF
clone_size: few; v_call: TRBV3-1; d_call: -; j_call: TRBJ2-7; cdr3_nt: TGTGCCAGCAGCCTGAAAGGGAGATACGAGCAGTACTTC; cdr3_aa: CASSLKGRYEQYF
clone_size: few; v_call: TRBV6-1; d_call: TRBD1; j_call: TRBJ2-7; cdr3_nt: TGTGCCAGCCGCTCGCCGGGACAGGGGGCGGAGGAGTACTTC; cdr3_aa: CASRSPGQGAEEYF
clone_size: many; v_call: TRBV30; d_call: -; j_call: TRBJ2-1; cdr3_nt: TGTGCCTTGGCAAGCTACAATGAGCAGTTCTTC; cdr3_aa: CALASYNEQFF
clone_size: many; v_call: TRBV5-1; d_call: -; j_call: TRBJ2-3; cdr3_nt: TGCGCCAGCAGCGTATACAGCGAGGGGACAGATACGCAGTATTTT; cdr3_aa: CASSVYSEGTDTQYF
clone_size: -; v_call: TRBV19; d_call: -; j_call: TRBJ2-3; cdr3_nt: TGTGCCAGCAAACGTCGAGGGGACACAGATACGCAGTATTTT; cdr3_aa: CASKRRGDTDTQYF
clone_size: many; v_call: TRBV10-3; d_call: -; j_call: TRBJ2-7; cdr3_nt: TGTGCCATCAGTTTTGGGACTGCCTCCTACGAGCAGTACTTC; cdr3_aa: CAISFGTASYEQYF
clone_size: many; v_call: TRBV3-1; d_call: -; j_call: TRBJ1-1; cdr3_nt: TGTGCCAGCAGCCAATTCCGGGACATTGAAGCTTTCTTT; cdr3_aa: CASSQFRDIEAFF
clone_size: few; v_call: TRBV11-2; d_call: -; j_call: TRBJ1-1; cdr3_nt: TGTGCCAGCAGCTTAGAGTGGGAGGGCAGGGTGAACACTGAAGCTTTCTTT; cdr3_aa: CASSLEWEGRVNTEAFF
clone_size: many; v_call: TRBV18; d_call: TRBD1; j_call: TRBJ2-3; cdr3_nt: TGTGCCAGCTCACCACAACCAGGGGGCGATACGCAGTATTTT; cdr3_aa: CASSPQPGGDTQYF
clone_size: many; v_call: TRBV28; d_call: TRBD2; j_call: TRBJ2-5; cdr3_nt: TGTGCCAGCAAACAACTCTCCGAGACTAGCGCCCAGGAGACCCAGTACTTC; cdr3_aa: CASKQLSETSAQETQYF
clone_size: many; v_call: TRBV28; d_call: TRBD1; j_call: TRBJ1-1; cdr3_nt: TGTGCCAGCAGCCCCGGACAGGCGCTCACTGAAGCTTTCTTT; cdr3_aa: CASSPGQALTEAFF
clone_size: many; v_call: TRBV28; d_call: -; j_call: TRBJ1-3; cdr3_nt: TGTGCCAGCAGTTCGGGGTTGGTTGGAAACACCATATATTTT; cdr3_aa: CASSSGLVGNTIYF
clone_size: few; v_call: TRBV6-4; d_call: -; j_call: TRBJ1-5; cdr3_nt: TGTGCCAGCAGTGATTTTTTCAGGGACCAGCCCCAGCATTTT; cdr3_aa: CASSDFFRDQPQHF
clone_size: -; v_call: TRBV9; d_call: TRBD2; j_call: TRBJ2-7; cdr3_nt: TGTGCCAGCAGCGCTAGCGGGAGTTCTTCCTACGAGCAGTACTTC; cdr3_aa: CASSASGSSSYEQYF
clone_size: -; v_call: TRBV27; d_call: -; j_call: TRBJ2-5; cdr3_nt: TGTGCCAGCACTTTACTGGGGACGGAACAAGAGACCCAGTACTTC; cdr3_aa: CASTLLGTEQETQYF
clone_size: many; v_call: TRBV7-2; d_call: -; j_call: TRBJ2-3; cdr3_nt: TGTGCCAGCAGTTTAGATCGCCGCACAGATACGCAGTATTTT; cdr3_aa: CASSLDRRTDTQYF
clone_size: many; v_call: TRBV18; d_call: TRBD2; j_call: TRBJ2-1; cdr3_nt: TGTGCCAGCTCACCACCTCTAGCGGGAGATGCTGAGCAGTTCTTC; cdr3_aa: CASSPPLAGDAEQFF
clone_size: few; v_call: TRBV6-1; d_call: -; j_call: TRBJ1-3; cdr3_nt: TGTGCCAGCAGTAGGGGAGGGGGAAACACCATATATTTT; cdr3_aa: CASSRGGGNTIYF
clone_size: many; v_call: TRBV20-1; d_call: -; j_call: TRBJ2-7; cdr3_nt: TGCAGTGCTAGAGCCCTGGCGGGAAGCTCCTACGAGCAGTACTTC; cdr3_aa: CSARALAGSSYEQYF